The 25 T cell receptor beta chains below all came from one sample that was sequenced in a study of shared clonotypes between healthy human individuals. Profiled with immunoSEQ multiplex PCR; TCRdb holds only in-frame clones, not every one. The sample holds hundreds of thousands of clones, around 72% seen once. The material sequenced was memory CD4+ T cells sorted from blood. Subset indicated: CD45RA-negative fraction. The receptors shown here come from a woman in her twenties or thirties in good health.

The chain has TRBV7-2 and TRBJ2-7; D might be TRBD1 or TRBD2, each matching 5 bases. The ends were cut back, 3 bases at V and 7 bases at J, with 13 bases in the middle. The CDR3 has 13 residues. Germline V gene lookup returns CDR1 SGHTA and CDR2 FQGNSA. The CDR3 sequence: CASSFRTGAEQYF. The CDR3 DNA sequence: TGTGCCAGCAGCTTCAGGACTGGGGCGGAGCAGTACTTC.

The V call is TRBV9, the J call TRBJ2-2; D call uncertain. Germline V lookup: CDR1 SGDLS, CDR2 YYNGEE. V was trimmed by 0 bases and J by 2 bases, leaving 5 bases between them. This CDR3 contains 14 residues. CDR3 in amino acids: CASSVVTNTGELFF. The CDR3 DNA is TGTGCCAGCAGCGTAGTCACCAACACCGGGGAGCTGTTTTTT.

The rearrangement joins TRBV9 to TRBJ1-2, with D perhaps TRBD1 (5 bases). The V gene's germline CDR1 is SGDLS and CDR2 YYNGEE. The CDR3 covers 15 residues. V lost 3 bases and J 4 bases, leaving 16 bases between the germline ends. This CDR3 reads CASSGLGRATYGYTF. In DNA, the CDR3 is TGTGCCAGCAGCGGTCTCGGCAGGGCTACCTATGGCTACACCTTC. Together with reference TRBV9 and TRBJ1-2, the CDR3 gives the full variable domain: DSGVTQTPKHLITATGQRVTLRCSPRSGDLSVYWYQQSLDQGLQFLIQYYNGEERAKGNILERFSAQQFPDLHSELNLSSLELGDSALYFCASSGLGRATYGYTFGSGTRLTVV.

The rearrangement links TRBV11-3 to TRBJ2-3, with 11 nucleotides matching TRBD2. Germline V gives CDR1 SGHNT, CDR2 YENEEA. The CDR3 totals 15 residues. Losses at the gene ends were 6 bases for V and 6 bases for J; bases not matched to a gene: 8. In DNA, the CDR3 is TGTGCCAGCAGTTATACTAGCGGGAGATGGGATACGCAGTATTTT. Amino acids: CASSYTSGRWDTQYF.

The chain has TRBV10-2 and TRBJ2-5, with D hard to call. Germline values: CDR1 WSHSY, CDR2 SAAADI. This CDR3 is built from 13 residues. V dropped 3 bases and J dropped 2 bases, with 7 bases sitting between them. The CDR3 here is CASSDQEQETQYF. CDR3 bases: TGCGCCAGCAGTGATCAGGAGCAAGAGACCCAGTACTTC.

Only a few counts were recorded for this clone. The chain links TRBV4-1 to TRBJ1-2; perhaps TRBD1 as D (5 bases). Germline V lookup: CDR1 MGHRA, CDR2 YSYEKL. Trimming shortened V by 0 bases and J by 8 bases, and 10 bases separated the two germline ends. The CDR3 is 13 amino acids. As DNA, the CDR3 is TGCGCCAGCAGCCAAGAACAGGTCTCCGGCTACACCTTC. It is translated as CASSQEQVSGYTF.

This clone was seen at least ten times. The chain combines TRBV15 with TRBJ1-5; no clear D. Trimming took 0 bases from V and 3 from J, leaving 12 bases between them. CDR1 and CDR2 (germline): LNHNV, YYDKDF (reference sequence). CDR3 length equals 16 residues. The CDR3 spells CATSRDRASPNQPQHF. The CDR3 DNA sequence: TGTGCCACCAGCAGAGATAGGGCCTCTCCCAATCAGCCCCAGCATTTT.

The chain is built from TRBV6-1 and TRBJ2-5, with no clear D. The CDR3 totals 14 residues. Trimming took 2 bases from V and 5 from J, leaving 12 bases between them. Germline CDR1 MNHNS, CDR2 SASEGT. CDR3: CASSESPGGETQYF. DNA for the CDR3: TGTGCCAGCAGTGAATCGCCGGGTGGGGAGACCCAGTACTTC.

Written as DNA, the CDR3 is TGTGCCAGCAGCCAAACTAGCGCCCACGAGCAGTACTTC. This translates into CASSQTSAHEQYF. V usage is TRBV5-4 and J usage is TRBJ2-7, with 7 bases matching TRBD2. Germline values: CDR1 SGHNT, CDR2 YYREEE (reference sequence). Losses at the gene ends were 4 bases for V and 5 bases for J; bases not matched to a gene: 6. This CDR3 has 13 residues.

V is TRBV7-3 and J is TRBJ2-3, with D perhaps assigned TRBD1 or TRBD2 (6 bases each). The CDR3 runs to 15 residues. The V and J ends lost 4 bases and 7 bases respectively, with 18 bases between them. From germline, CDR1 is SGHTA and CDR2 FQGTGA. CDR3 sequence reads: CASSSGGRDAYTQYF. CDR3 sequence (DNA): TGTGCCAGCAGCTCCGGGGGCAGGGATGCATATACGCAGTATTTT.

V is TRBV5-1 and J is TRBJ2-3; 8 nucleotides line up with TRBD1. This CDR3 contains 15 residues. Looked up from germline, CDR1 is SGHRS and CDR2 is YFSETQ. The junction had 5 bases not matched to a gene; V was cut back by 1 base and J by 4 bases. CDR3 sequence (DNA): TGCGCCAGCAGCTTGCAGGGGGCTAGGGCAGATACGCAGTATTTT. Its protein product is CASSLQGARADTQYF. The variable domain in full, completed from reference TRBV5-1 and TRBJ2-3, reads KAGVTQTPRYLIKTRGQQVTLSCSPISGHRSVSWYQQTPGQGLQFLFEYFSETQRNKGNFPGRFSGRQFSNSRSEMNVSTLELGDSALYLCASSLQGARADTQYFGPGTRLTVL.

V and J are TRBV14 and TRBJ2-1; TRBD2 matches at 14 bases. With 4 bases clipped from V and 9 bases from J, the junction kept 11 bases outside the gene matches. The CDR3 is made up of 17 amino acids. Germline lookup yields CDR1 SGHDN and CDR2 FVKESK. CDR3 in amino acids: CASSPGTSGSSSLEQFF. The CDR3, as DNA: TGTGCCAGCAGCCCCGGGACTAGCGGGAGCTCAAGTCTTGAGCAGTTCTTC.

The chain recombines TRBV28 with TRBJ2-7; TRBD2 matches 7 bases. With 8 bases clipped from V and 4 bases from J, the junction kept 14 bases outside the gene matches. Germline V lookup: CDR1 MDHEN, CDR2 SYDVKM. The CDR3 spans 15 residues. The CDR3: CASGSSAGMTYEQYF. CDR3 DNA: TGTGCCAGCGGGTCTTCAGCGGGAATGACTTACGAGCAGTACTTC. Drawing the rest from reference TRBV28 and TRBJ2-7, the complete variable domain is DVKVTQSSRYLVKRTGEKVFLECVQDMDHENMFWYRQDPGLGLRLIYFSYDVKMKEKGDIPEGYSVSREKKERFSLILESASTNQTSMYLCASGSSAGMTYEQYFGPGTRLTVT.

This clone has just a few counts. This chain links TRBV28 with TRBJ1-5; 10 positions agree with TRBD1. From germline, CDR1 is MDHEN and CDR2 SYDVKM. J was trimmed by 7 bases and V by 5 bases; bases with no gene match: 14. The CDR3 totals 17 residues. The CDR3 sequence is CASSPVLGQGLRQPQHF. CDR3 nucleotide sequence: TGTGCCAGCAGTCCAGTGCTGGGACAGGGGCTGAGGCAGCCCCAGCATTTT. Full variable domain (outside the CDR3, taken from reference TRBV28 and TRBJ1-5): DVKVTQSSRYLVKRTGEKVFLECVQDMDHENMFWYRQDPGLGLRLIYFSYDVKMKEKGDIPEGYSVSREKKERFSLILESASTNQTSMYLCASSPVLGQGLRQPQHFGDGTRLSIL.

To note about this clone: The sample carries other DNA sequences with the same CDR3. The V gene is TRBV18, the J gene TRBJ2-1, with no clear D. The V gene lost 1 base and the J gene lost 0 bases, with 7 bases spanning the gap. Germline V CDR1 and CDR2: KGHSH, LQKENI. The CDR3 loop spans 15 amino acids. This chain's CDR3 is CASSPRGSSYNEQFF. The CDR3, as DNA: TGTGCCAGCTCACCACGAGGCAGCTCCTACAATGAGCAGTTCTTC.

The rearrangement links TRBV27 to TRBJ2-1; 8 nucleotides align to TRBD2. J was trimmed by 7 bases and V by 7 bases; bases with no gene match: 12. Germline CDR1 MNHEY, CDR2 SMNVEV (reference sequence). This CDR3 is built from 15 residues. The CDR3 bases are TGTGCCAGCATCCTTTCCAGCGGGAGACGGAATGAGCAGTTCTTC. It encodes CASILSSGRRNEQFF.

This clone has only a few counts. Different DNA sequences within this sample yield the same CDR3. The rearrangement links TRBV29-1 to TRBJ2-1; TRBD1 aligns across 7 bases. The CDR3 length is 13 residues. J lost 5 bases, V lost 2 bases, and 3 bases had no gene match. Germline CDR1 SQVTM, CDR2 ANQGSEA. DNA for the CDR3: TGCAGCGTTGAAAGGGACAGAAACAATGAGCAGTTCTTC. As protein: CSVERDRNNEQFF.

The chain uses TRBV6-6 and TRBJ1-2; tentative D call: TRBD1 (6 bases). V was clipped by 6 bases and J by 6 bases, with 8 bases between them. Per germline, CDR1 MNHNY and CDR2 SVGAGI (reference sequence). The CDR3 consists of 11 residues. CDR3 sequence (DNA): TGTGCCAGCAGGGGGGGCGATGGCTACACCTTC. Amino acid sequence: CASRGGDGYTF.

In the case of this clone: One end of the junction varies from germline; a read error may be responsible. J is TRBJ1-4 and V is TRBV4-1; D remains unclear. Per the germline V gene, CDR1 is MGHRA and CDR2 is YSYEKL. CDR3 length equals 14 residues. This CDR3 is CASSQVASEVSPDF. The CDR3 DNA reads TGCGCCAGCAGCCAAGTGGCAAGTGAGGTCAGTCCAGATTTT.

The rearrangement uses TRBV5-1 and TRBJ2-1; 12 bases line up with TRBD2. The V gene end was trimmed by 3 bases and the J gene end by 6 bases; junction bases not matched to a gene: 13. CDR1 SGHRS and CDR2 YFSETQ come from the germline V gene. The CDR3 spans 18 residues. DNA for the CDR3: TGCGCCAGCAGCTCTACCGGACTAGCGGGGAGCGTGACCAATGAGCAGTTCTTC. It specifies CASSSTGLAGSVTNEQFF.

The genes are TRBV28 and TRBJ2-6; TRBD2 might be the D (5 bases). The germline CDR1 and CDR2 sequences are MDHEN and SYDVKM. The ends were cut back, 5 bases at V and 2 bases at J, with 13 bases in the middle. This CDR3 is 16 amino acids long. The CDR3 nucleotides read TGTGCCAGCAGTGACGCGGGTGTGGCTGGGGCCAACGTCCTGACTTTC. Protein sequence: CASSDAGVAGANVLTF.

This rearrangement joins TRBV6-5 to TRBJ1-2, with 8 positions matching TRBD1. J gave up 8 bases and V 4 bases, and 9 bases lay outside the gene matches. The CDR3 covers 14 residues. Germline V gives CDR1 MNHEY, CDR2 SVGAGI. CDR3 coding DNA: TGTGCCAGCAGTTCACAGGGGGTCCGGGCGGGCTACACCTTC. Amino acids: CASSSQGVRAGYTF.

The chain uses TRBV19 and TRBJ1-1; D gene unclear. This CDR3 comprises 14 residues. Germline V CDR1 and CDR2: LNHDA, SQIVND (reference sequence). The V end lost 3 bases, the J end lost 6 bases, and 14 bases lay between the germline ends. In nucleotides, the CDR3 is TGTGCCAGTAGTATTCCCGGTCTGACATCTGAAGCTTTCTTT. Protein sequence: CASSIPGLTSEAFF.

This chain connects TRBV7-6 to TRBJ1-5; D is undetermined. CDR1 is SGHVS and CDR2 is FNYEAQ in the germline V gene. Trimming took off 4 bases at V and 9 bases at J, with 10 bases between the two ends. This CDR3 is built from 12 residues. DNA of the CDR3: TGTGCCAGCAGCTCCGCGAACGGGCCCCAGCATTTT. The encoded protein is CASSSANGPQHF.

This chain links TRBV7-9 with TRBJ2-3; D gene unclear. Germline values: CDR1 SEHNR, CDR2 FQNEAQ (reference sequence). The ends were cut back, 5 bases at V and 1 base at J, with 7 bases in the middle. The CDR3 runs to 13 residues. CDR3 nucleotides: TGTGCCAGCAGCGGAGACGGCACAGATACGCAGTATTTT. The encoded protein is CASSGDGTDTQYF. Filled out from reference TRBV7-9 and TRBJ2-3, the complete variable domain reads DTGVSQNPRHKITKRGQNVTFRCDPISEHNRLYWYRQTLGQGPEFLTYFQNEAQLEKSRLLSDRFSAERPKGSFSTLEIQRTEQGDSAMYLCASSGDGTDTQYFGPGTRLTVL.